Below, 19 T cell receptor beta chains from the same sample are listed, as sequenced in a study of CD8+ T cells in alopecia areata. The treatment is: oral pan-JAK inhibitor, 5-10 mg twice daily. cDNA serving as the sequencing template came from extracted, reverse transcribed RNA. Clones were sequenced by immunoSEQ multiplex PCR, and TCRdb holds only the in-frame ones, with some missing. Of roughly 100,000 clones in the sample, 65% to 90% were seen once. Specimen: CD8+ T cells sorted from blood, collected at approximately week 30, from a patient treated with tofacitinib. These receptors were obtained from a human donor with alopecia areata.

The chain carries TRBV29-1 and TRBJ2-1; D is perhaps TRBD2 (6 bases). Germline assignment: CDR1 SQVTM and CDR2 ANQGSEA. Trimming pared 3 bases from V and 1 base from J, leaving 13 bases between. There are 15 residues in the CDR3. The CDR3 loop reads CSVDVAENSYNEQFF. DNA for the CDR3: TGCAGCGTTGATGTAGCGGAGAATTCCTACAATGAGCAGTTCTTC.

This chain connects TRBV19 to TRBJ1-1; TRBD1 is a possible D gene (5 bases). Germline-derived CDR1 and CDR2 are LNHDA and SQIVND (reference sequence). The CDR3 contains 16 residues. The V and J ends lost 1 base and 6 bases respectively, with 18 bases between them. The CDR3 loop is CASSIGGGGLRAEAFF. The CDR3 nucleotides read TGTGCCAGTAGTATAGGCGGGGGGGGTCTTCGAGCTGAAGCTTTCTTT.

The chain carries TRBV7-6 and TRBJ2-7, with a tentative D call TRBD2 (5 bases). The CDR3 extends over 15 amino acids. V shed 0 bases and J shed 0 bases, with 9 bases lying between them. Germline V gene data show CDR1 as SGHVS and CDR2 as FNYEAQ. CDR3 protein: CASSLAGESSYEQYF. The CDR3 region has the DNA TGTGCCAGCAGCTTAGCGGGAGAATCCTCCTACGAGCAGTACTTC.

The rearrangement links TRBV2 to TRBJ1-1, with D maybe TRBD1 (5 bases). The germline V and J ends were trimmed by 6 bases and 0 bases, with 17 bases remaining between them. This CDR3 contains 16 residues. The germline gives CDR1 SNHLY, CDR2 FYNNEI. CDR3: CASSATTDSLNTEAFF. The CDR3 bases are TGTGCCAGCAGCGCAACCACCGACAGTTTGAACACTGAAGCTTTCTTT.

This clone was seen a handful of times. The chain employs TRBV5-1 and TRBJ2-1; D is unresolved. This CDR3 spans 14 amino acids. Between the trimmed V and J ends, which lost 0 bases and 4 bases, there was a span of 8 bases. CDR1 and CDR2 from the germline V gene are SGHRS and YFSETQ. CDR3 sequence (DNA): TGCGCCAGCAGCTTGGCTAGTCTTTACAATGAGCAGTTCTTC. Amino acid sequence: CASSLASLYNEQFF.

The V call is TRBV7-9, the J call TRBJ1-5; D gene unclear. Germline CDR1 reads SEHNR; CDR2 reads FQNEAQ (reference sequence). Trimming stripped 3 bases from V and 10 bases from J, with 10 bases between. The CDR3 spans 12 residues. CDR3 amino acids: CASSFGENPQHF. The CDR3 DNA reads TGTGCCAGCAGCTTCGGGGAGAACCCCCAGCATTTT.

This rearrangement joins TRBV7-9 to TRBJ2-7, with 8 bases aligning to TRBD1. Germline CDR1 and CDR2: SEHNR and FQNEAQ (reference sequence). The CDR3 consists of 17 residues. J gave up 0 bases and V 8 bases, and 15 bases lay outside the gene matches. The CDR3 region is CASDPGQAPLSSYEQYF. The DNA of the CDR3 is TGTGCCAGCGATCCGGGACAGGCCCCCTTGAGCTCCTACGAGCAGTACTTC.

The rearrangement joins TRBV7-8 to TRBJ1-2; unclear D gene. This CDR3 contains 17 residues. V dropped 0 bases and J dropped 4 bases, with 18 bases sitting between them. Germline loops: CDR1 SGHVS, CDR2 FQNEAQ. CDR3 sequence: CASSLAQAKAGVYGYTF. The CDR3 DNA is TGTGCCAGCAGCTTAGCGCAGGCCAAAGCAGGCGTCTATGGCTACACCTTC.

The V gene is TRBV5-4, the J gene TRBJ2-7; 10 nucleotides align to TRBD2. Germline-derived CDR1 and CDR2 are SGHNT and YYREEE (reference sequence). The CDR3 length is 15 residues. The V gene end was trimmed by 5 bases and the J gene end by 6 bases; junction bases not matched to a gene: 11. CDR3 in DNA: TGTGCCAGCAGTTACGACCTAGCGGGGGACGGCGAGCAGTACTTC. Translated: CASSYDLAGDGEQYF.

A single count supports this clone. A junction boundary mismatches the germline segment, possibly from a read error. This rearrangement joins TRBV29-1 to TRBJ2-3; TRBD2 is a possible D gene (6 bases). CDR1 and CDR2 from the germline V gene are SQVTM and ANQGSEA. The CDR3 is 10 amino acids. CDR3 amino acids: CSVDGGFWGF. In nucleotides, the CDR3 is TGCAGCGTTGACGGAGGGTTTTGGGGTTTT.

J is TRBJ2-1 and V is TRBV6-5; D gene unclear. Germline V lookup: CDR1 MNHEY, CDR2 SVGAGI. V gave up 6 bases and J gave up 0 bases, with 6 bases separating them. CDR3 length equals 13 residues. The CDR3 DNA sequence: TGTGCCAGCAGAGATGCCTCCTACAATGAGCAGTTCTTC. Translated, it gives CASRDASYNEQFF.

The chain carries TRBV4-2 and TRBJ2-7; TRBD1 is a possible D gene (5 bases). V was pared by 4 bases and J by 5 bases, with 21 bases between. The length of the CDR3 is 16 residues. Per germline, CDR1 LGHNA and CDR2 YNFKEQ. CDR3 loop: CASSPRLQVTPHEQYF. CDR3 bases: TGTGCCAGCAGCCCAAGATTACAGGTTACCCCCCACGAGCAGTACTTC.

This chain uses TRBV30 with TRBJ2-5, with 7 bases fitting TRBD1. The DNA end is a closer match to TRBJ2-7, so the J assignment may be wrong. Germline V gene data show CDR1 as GTSNPN and CDR2 as SVGIG (reference sequence). The CDR3 length is 15 residues. CDR3 in DNA: TGTGCCTGGAGCCAGGACAGGAGTGGCTCCTACGAGCAGTACTTC. Its protein product is CAWSQDRSGSYEQYF.

This chain links TRBV7-2 with TRBJ2-2; D gene unclear. Trimming shortened V by 1 base and J by 8 bases, and 2 bases separated the two germline ends. The CDR3 contains 11 residues. Germline CDR1 is SGHTA and CDR2 is FQGNSA. CDR3 protein: CASSLEGELFF. CDR3 coding DNA: TGTGCCAGCAGCTTAGAGGGGGAGCTGTTTTTT.

The V and J genes are TRBV29-1 and TRBJ1-1, with no clear D. The CDR3 length is 11 residues. The V gene's germline CDR1 is SQVTM and CDR2 ANQGSEA. V dropped 6 bases and J dropped 0 bases, with 5 bases sitting between them. CDR3 protein: CSVTVNTEAFF. CDR3 coding DNA: TGCAGCGTGACGGTGAACACTGAAGCTTTCTTT.

The chain has TRBV27 and TRBJ2-3; TRBD2 matches at 9 bases. The CDR3 length is 12 residues. In germline, CDR1 is MNHEY, CDR2 SMNVEV (reference sequence). Trimming took 9 bases from V and 6 from J; bases not matched to a gene: 4. In DNA form, the CDR3 reads TGTGCCAGTAGCGGGAGTGCGGATACGCAGTATTTT. Encoded protein: CASSGSADTQYF.

The chain carries TRBV27 and TRBJ2-7, with 7 bases aligning to TRBD1. Germline CDR1 and CDR2: MNHEY and SMNVEV (reference sequence). CDR3 length equals 15 residues. Trimming took 3 bases from V and 0 from J; bases not matched to a gene: 5. Here the CDR3 DNA reads TGTGCCAGCAGTTTCGGGACAGTTTCCTCCTACGAGCAGTACTTC. It specifies CASSFGTVSSYEQYF.

The chain combines TRBV5-1 with TRBJ1-2, with D possibly TRBD1 on 6 matching bases. Germline values: CDR1 SGHRS, CDR2 YFSETQ. Trimming removed 5 bases at V and 5 bases at J, with 16 bases between. There are 14 residues in the CDR3. DNA for the CDR3: TGCGCCAGCAGGCCCGAGGGGGAGGGGTATGGCTACACCTTC. It is translated as CASRPEGEGYGYTF.

The gene calls are TRBV11-2 and TRBJ2-1; the match to TRBD1 covers 12 bases. CDR3 length: 16 residues. The germline V gene encodes CDR1 SGHAT and CDR2 FQNNGV. The ends lost 5 bases at V and 7 bases at J; junction bases unmatched: 9. The CDR3 protein is CASSQGTGGSENEQFF. The CDR3 nucleotides are TGTGCCAGCAGCCAAGGGACAGGGGGCAGTGAAAATGAGCAGTTCTTC. The whole variable domain, filled in from reference TRBV11-2 and TRBJ2-1, reads EAGVAQSPRYKIIEKRQSVAFWCNPISGHATLYWYQQILGQGPKLLIQFQNNGVVDDSQLPKDRFSAERLKGVDSTLKIQPAKLEDSAVYLCASSQGTGGSENEQFFGPGTRLTVL.